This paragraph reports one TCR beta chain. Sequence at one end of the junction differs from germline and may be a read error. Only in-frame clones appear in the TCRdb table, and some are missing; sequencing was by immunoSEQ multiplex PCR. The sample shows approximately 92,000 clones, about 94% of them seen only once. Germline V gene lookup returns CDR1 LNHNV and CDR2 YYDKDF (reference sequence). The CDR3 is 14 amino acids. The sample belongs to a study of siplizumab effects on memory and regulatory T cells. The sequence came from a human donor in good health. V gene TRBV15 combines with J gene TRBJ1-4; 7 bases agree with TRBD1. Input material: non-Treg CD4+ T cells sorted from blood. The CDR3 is CATTEGASKEKLFF. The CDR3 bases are TGTGCCACTACGGAGGGGGCGTCTAAAGAAAAACTGTTTTTT.